This T cell receptor (beta chain) was captured by sequencing in a study of identical twins. TCRdb re-derived calls from the 5' RACE reads in MiXCR, one entry per CDR3 protein. The profile shows about 810,000 distinct CDR3 sequences, roughly 12% of them singletons. The V end lost 6 bases, the J end lost 2 bases, and 7 bases lay between the germline ends. The CDR3 contains 12 residues. The germline V gene encodes CDR1 ENHRY and CDR2 SYGVKD. Notes on the study in general: High-abundance cord blood beta clonotypes had fewer insertions; memory repertoires showed none. The presence of invariant MAIT and iNKT cells could partly confound analyses of zero-insertion sequences.

The table lists this clonotype with a few counts. No antigen is known for it. All of the donors were Caucasians in good health. This sample also belongs to another study, concerning yellow fever vaccine responses in identical twins.

This receptor was taken from a woman aged 18-30 years in good health. Source material: PBMCs. The V call is TRBV10-3, the J call TRBJ1-2; D is undetermined. The CDR3 DNA follows: TGTGCCATCAGACCGCAGAACTATGGCTACACCTTC. This codes for CAIRPQNYGYTF.